This T cell receptor (beta chain) was sequenced in a study of T cell responses to AZD1222 COVID-19 vaccine. This CDR3 is built from 15 residues. V lost 6 bases to trimming and J lost 4 bases; unmatched junction nucleotides: 6. Germline V CDR1 and CDR2: MNHEY, SVGAGI. This table comes from immunoSEQ multiplex PCR, and its TCRdb copy is limited to in-frame clones, with some not included. The sample shows over 150,000 clones, under 95% of them seen only once. The specimen comprised peripheral blood, sampled 28 days after the second AZD1222 dose. The TCR comes from an adult who received the AZD1222 COVID-19 vaccine. The genes are TRBV6-5 and TRBJ2-3; 11 bases are a match to TRBD2. CDR3 nucleotide sequence: TGTGCCAGCAGGAAGGGGACTAGCGGAGCAGATACGCAGTATTTT. Its translation is CASRKGTSGADTQYF.